The rows below give T cell receptor beta chains drawn from one sample of a study of vaccination and CD4 T cells after COVID-19. For these receptors, no antigen is known. TCRdb fed the PCR reads into MiXCR, producing one record per CDR3 protein. The data show about 9,600 distinct CDR3 sequences, around 30% seen once. Sequences were derived from CD4+ T cells from blood, cultured in vitro, sampled after SARS-CoV-2 vaccination. The receptors stem from a human donor who had recovered from COVID-19. Each CDR3 is given with its conserved first and last residue. The D gene is left open where the match is weak. Size is omitted from some rows. Given values are once, few, many or a class for expanded clones.

v_gene: TRBV4-3
j_gene: TRBJ2-1
d_gene: NA
abundance: few
CDR3aa: CASSQGRASEQFF
CDR3nt: TGCGCCAGCAGCCAAGGGAGAGCTAGTGAGCAGTTCTTC

v_gene: TRBV12-3/TRBV12-4
j_gene: TRBJ1-6
d_gene: NA
abundance: NA
CDR3aa: CASSLSQASSPLHF
CDR3nt: TGTGCCAGCAGTTTGTCCCAGGCAAGTTCACCCCTCCACTTT

v_gene: TRBV10-1
j_gene: TRBJ1-3
d_gene: NA
abundance: few
CDR3aa: CASSDHTDSGNTIYF
CDR3nt: TGCGCCAGCAGTGATCACACCGACTCTGGAAACACCATATATTTT

v_gene: TRBV7-8
j_gene: TRBJ1-2
d_gene: NA
abundance: few
CDR3aa: CASSPSQLNYGYTF
CDR3nt: TGTGCCAGCAGCCCCAGCCAGCTGAACTATGGCTACACCTTC

v_gene: TRBV19
j_gene: TRBJ1-2
d_gene: NA
abundance: NA
CDR3aa: CASGPHYGYTF
CDR3nt: TGTGCCAGTGGGCCCCACTATGGCTACACCTTC

v_gene: TRBV5-4
j_gene: TRBJ2-5
d_gene: TRBD1
abundance: NA
CDR3aa: CASSSGQGQETQYF
CDR3nt: TGTGCCAGCAGCTCCGGACAGGGCCAAGAGACCCAGTACTTC

v_gene: TRBV19
j_gene: TRBJ1-5
d_gene: NA
abundance: few
CDR3aa: CERTTQPQHF
CDR3nt: TGTGAGCGGACCACGCAGCCCCAGCATTTT

v_gene: TRBV6-5
j_gene: TRBJ1-5
d_gene: TRBD1
abundance: NA
CDR3aa: CASSYRDRSQPQHF
CDR3nt: TGTGCCAGCAGTTACCGGGACAGAAGCCAGCCCCAGCATTTT

v_gene: TRBV20-1
j_gene: TRBJ1-3
d_gene: NA
abundance: NA
CDR3aa: CSARGTALRSSGNTIYF
CDR3nt: TGCAGTGCTAGAGGGACAGCCTTACGAAGCTCTGGAAACACCATATATTTT

v_gene: TRBV12-3/TRBV12-4
j_gene: TRBJ2-7
d_gene: NA
abundance: NA
CDR3aa: CASSSRVEQYF
CDR3nt: TGTGCCAGCAGTTCCCGGGTGGAGCAGTACTTC

v_gene: TRBV18
j_gene: TRBJ2-1
d_gene: NA
abundance: few
CDR3aa: CASSPREFNEQFF
CDR3nt: TGTGCCAGCTCACCACGGGAGTTCAATGAGCAGTTCTTC

v_gene: TRBV20-1
j_gene: TRBJ2-7
d_gene: NA
abundance: medium-sized
CDR3aa: CSATDRANGSYEQYF
CDR3nt: TGCAGTGCAACCGATAGGGCGAACGGCTCCTACGAGCAGTACTTC

v_gene: TRBV15
j_gene: TRBJ1-1
d_gene: TRBD1
abundance: NA
CDR3aa: CATSFNRGNTEAFF
CDR3nt: TGTGCCACCAGCTTTAACAGGGGGAACACTGAAGCTTTCTTT

v_gene: TRBV11-2
j_gene: TRBJ2-7
d_gene: NA
abundance: NA
CDR3aa: CASSLGRSYEQYF
CDR3nt: TGTGCCAGCAGCTTGGGGAGGTCCTACGAGCAGTACTTC

v_gene: TRBV20-1
j_gene: TRBJ1-5
d_gene: NA
abundance: NA
CDR3aa: CSAGAERCSNQPQHF
CDR3nt: TGCAGTGCTGGCGCGGAGCGGTGTAGCAATCAGCCCCAGCATTTT

v_gene: TRBV7-9
j_gene: TRBJ1-2
d_gene: NA
abundance: few
CDR3aa: CASSLAGLYGYTF
CDR3nt: TGTGCCAGCAGCTTAGCGGGATTGTATGGCTACACCTTC

v_gene: TRBV6-2/TRBV6-3
j_gene: TRBJ2-7
d_gene: NA
abundance: few
CDR3aa: CASRETGRASYEQYF
CDR3nt: TGTGCCAGCAGAGAAACAGGGAGAGCTTCCTACGAGCAGTACTTC

v_gene: TRBV28
j_gene: TRBJ2-7
d_gene: NA
abundance: few
CDR3aa: CASSLGGEQYF
CDR3nt: TGTGCCAGCAGTTTGGGTGGCGAGCAGTACTTC

v_gene: TRBV7-2
j_gene: TRBJ2-7
d_gene: NA
abundance: NA
CDR3aa: CASSPHYEQYF
CDR3nt: TGTGCCAGCAGCCCCCACTACGAGCAGTACTTC

v_gene: TRBV28
j_gene: TRBJ2-6
d_gene: NA
abundance: NA
CDR3aa: CASRPRSGANVLTF
CDR3nt: TGTGCCAGCAGACCGCGTTCTGGGGCCAACGTCCTGACTTTC

v_gene: TRBV15
j_gene: TRBJ2-1
d_gene: TRBD2
abundance: NA
CDR3aa: CATASGHNNEQFF
CDR3nt: TGTGCCACCGCTAGCGGACATAACAATGAGCAGTTCTTC